These 2 T cell receptor beta chains share one sample of origin, sequenced in a study of blood T cells in healthy people across ages. The second PCR ran about 6 to 12 cycles with a sample-barcoded 5' primer and J-beta primers. From the 5' RACE reads, TCRdb called clonotypes with MiXCR, one entry per CDR3 protein. Here the sample spans roughly 800,000 distinct CDR3 sequences, roughly 50% being singletons. Sample: blood. Receptors originate from a man aged 25 to 40 in good health.

The V call is TRBV7-2, the J call TRBJ1-2; weak D call: TRBD1 (6 bases). Trimming removed 2 bases at V and 8 bases at J, with 15 bases between. The CDR3 is 14 amino acids. Germline values: CDR1 SGHTA, CDR2 FQGNSA. The DNA of the CDR3 is TGTGCCAGCAGCTTAAGCCAGGGGTCGACGGGCTACACCTTC. Amino acid sequence: CASSLSQGSTGYTF.

The chain combines TRBV5-6 with TRBJ2-3, with TRBD1 identical over 8 bases. CDR3 size: 16 residues. V trimming: 5 bases; J trimming: 3 bases; junction bases outside the gene matches: 11. Germline V gene lookup returns CDR1 SGHDT and CDR2 YYEEEE. As DNA, the CDR3 is TGTGCCAGCAGTTTTAGGACAGGGCGGCATACAGATACGCAGTATTTT. Translating it yields CASSFRTGRHTDTQYF. The variable domain in full, with the rest retrieved from reference TRBV5-6 and TRBJ2-3, is DAGVTQSPTHLIKTRGQQVTLRCSPKSGHDTVSWYQQALGQGPQFIFQYYEEEERQRGNFPDRFSGHQFPNYSSELNVNALLLGDSALYLCASSFRTGRHTDTQYFGPGTRLTVL.